A single sample gave rise to the 3 T cell receptor beta chains below, sequenced in a study of blood T cell repertoires in COVID-19. Data came from immunoSEQ multiplex PCR; TCRdb stores just in-frame clones and leaves some out. The sample lists tens of thousands of clones; 90% were seen once. Input material: peripheral blood. All receptors come from a woman at least 80 years old with acute or convalescent COVID-19.

V and J are TRBV4-1 and TRBJ2-7; perhaps TRBD2 as D (5 bases). Trimming cost V 4 bases and J 4 bases, with 14 bases left between them. The CDR3 has 14 amino acids. The V gene's germline CDR1 is MGHRA and CDR2 YSYEKL. The CDR3 sequence is CASSPTGGYYEQYF. In DNA, the CDR3 is TGCGCCAGCAGCCCCACCGGAGGTTATTACGAGCAGTACTTC.

This clone is large. The rearrangement links TRBV10-3 to TRBJ2-1; D might be TRBD2 (7 bases). Germline CDR1 is ENHRY and CDR2 is SYGVKD. V was cut by 2 bases and J by 4 bases, with 24 bases left in between. The CDR3 sequence is 19 residues long. CDR3 in amino acids: CAISEPRDTGDYRYNEQFF. The CDR3 nucleotides are TGTGCCATCAGTGAGCCAAGGGACACGGGGGACTATCGATACAATGAGCAGTTCTTC.

The rearrangement uses TRBV10-3 and TRBJ2-1; TRBD2 agrees at 15 bases. CDR1 and CDR2 (germline): ENHRY, SYGVKD. V gave up 0 bases and J gave up 0 bases; unmatched junction bases: 3. The CDR3 has 19 amino acids. The CDR3 coding sequence is TGTGCCATCAGTGAGTCCGGGACTAGCGGGAGGAGCTCCTACAATGAGCAGTTCTTC. Protein product: CAISESGTSGRSSYNEQFF.